Below, 8 T cell receptor beta chains from the same sample are listed, as sequenced in a study of low-dose radiotherapy and immunotherapy resistance in tumors. Gene-specific TRAV and TRBV primers were used for first-strand cDNA, covering alpha and beta chains. TCR amplification ran roughly 20 PCR cycles using constant-region and V-primer adapter primers. TCRdb re-analysed the reads in MiXCR, keeping a single row per CDR3 protein. There are 8,300 or so distinct CDR3 sequences in the sample; roughly 62% occur only once, and 8.7% lies in the top ten. The receptor set was obtained from a human donor with advanced metastatic prostate, ovarian, gallbladder or colorectal cancer (not recorded which). This table probably holds off-target reads from a library built for another chain.

The V call is TRBV20-1, the J call TRBJ2-1; 10 positions agree with TRBD2. Trimming at V came to 5 bases and at J to 15 bases, leaving 7 bases not matched to a gene. This CDR3 is 11 amino acids long. Germline CDR1 is DFQATT and CDR2 is SNEGSKA (reference sequence). In DNA form, the CDR3 reads TGCAGTGCTCCGGGACTAGCGTCTACGTTCTTC. This translates into CSAPGLASTFF.

The chain recombines TRBV10-3 with TRBJ2-7, with D tentatively TRBD1 (5 bases). Germline assignment: CDR1 ENHRY and CDR2 SYGVKD. V was clipped by 8 bases and J by 1 base, with 15 bases between them. This CDR3 is built from 14 residues. CDR3 DNA: TGTGCCATCGGGGCAGATTGGATATCCTACGAGCAGTACTTC. Protein: CAIGADWISYEQYF.

This clonotype occurred once. The V gene is TRBV6-2 or TRBV6-3, the J gene TRBJ2-7; 7 bases match TRBD1. With 0 bases clipped from V and 5 bases from J, the junction kept 16 bases outside the gene matches. This CDR3 comprises 18 residues. The germline gives CDR1 MNHEY, CDR2 SVGEGT. In DNA form, the CDR3 reads TGTGCCAGCAGTTACTCGAGTTTAGTTAGGGGGCGTTGCCACGAGCAGTACTTC. It yields the protein CASSYSSLVRGRCHEQYF.

This clonotype was counted a few times. This chain uses TRBV3-1 with TRBJ2-7; the match to TRBD2 covers 10 bases. Germline CDR1 and CDR2: LGHDT and YNNKEL (reference sequence). V lost 4 bases, J lost 0 bases, and 3 bases stayed unmatched. This CDR3 contains 15 residues. The CDR3 sequence: CASSLTSGASYEQYF. DNA of the CDR3: TGTGCCAGCAGCCTAACTAGCGGGGCCTCCTACGAGCAGTACTTC.

The chain combines TRBV7-8 with TRBJ1-4, with D hard to call. This CDR3 has 12 residues. Germline V gene data show CDR1 as SGHVS and CDR2 as FQNEAQ. V was shortened by 5 bases and J by 12 bases, with 13 bases between the two germline ends. In DNA form, the CDR3 reads TGTGCCAGCAGCCTCCCCGGCGGGGAACTGTTTTTT. Translation: CASSLPGGELFF.

The chain is built from TRBV28 and TRBJ2-5; 11 nucleotides align to TRBD2. Germline-derived CDR1 and CDR2 are MDHEN and SYDVKM. This CDR3 spans 17 amino acids. V was pared by 7 bases and J by 5 bases, with 15 bases of the junction left unmatched. CDR3 sequence (DNA): TGTGCCAGCAATAAGGGACTAGCGGAGTCTATCGCGGAGACCCAGTACTTC. Translated: CASNKGLAESIAETQYF.

The chain carries TRBV6-4 and TRBJ1-2; weak D call: TRBD1 (6 bases). CDR3 length equals 19 residues. V was shortened by 0 bases and J by 6 bases, with 26 bases between the two germline ends. From germline, CDR1 is MRHNA and CDR2 SNTAGT. The CDR3 DNA follows: TGTGCCAGCAGTGACTCTCCTGTTTCCCAGGGGCGCGATGGGGATGGCTACACCTTC. Protein sequence: CASSDSPVSQGRDGDGYTF.

The CDR3 region is CATHLRRGGSDTQYF. In DNA form, the CDR3 reads TGTGCCACACACCTACGGCGGGGGGGCTCAGATACGCAGTATTTT. V gene TRBV6-1 combines with J gene TRBJ2-3; the match to TRBD2 covers 9 bases. The CDR3 runs 15 residues. CDR1 and CDR2 (germline): MNHNS, SASEGT. V lost 10 bases and J lost 4; bases outside the gene matches: 12.